The T cell receptor beta chain described here comes from a study of blood T cell repertoires in COVID-19. Per the original methods: Reference gene primers were amplified, and this amplification served to estimate nucleated cell counts. TCRdb keeps only in-frame clones here, not all; method: immunoSEQ multiplex PCR. Clone size and V and J calls were adopted from that table, with D and trimming inferred from the DNA. Of 250,000 to 300,000 clones listed, approximately 88% are singletons. The germline gives CDR1 LNHNV, CDR2 YYDKDF (reference sequence). Germline trimming cut 1 base from V and 3 bases from J; bases unmatched to any gene: 5. This CDR3 is built from 15 residues.

Sequencing used PBMCs or T cells enriched from blood (not recorded which). The chain combines TRBV15 with TRBJ2-7; 8 nucleotides align to TRBD1. This TCR came from a woman in her twenties or thirties who had recovered from COVID-19. The CDR3 spells CATSRGGQVFYEQYF. As DNA, the CDR3 is TGTGCCACCAGCAGAGGGGGACAGGTCTTCTACGAGCAGTACTTC.